The 8 T cell receptor beta chains presented below share a single source sample, sequenced in a study of cytomegalovirus exposure and HLA in healthy donors. In the PCR, 60 Vbeta and 13 Jbeta primers were used. The assay was immunoSEQ multiplex PCR, and TCRdb's table has in-frame clones only and misses some. The table lists around 200,000 clones, roughly 79% of them singletons. The sample comprised PBMCs. Receptor source: a woman aged 30 to 39 in good health and CMV-seropositive.

This clone has only a few counts. V is TRBV12-5 and J is TRBJ2-7; possible D gene TRBD2, 6 bases. The CDR3 covers 13 residues. With 9 bases removed from V and 0 bases from J, the gap between germline ends came to 12 bases. CDR1 is LGHNT and CDR2 is FRNRAP in the germline V gene. Here the CDR3 DNA reads TGTGCTAGATGCGGGGCCGGCTCCTACGAGCAGTACTTC. Protein product: CARCGAGSYEQYF.

The J gene is TRBJ2-1, the V gene TRBV13, with a possible D match to TRBD2 (6 bases). CDR1 and CDR2 (germline): PRHDT, FYEKMQ (reference sequence). The V and J ends lost 5 bases and 4 bases respectively, with 18 bases between them. CDR3 length equals 16 residues. The CDR3 nucleotides read TGTGCCAGCAGCGGGGCGGAGGGCACGGTTTACAATGAGCAGTTCTTC. Its translation: CASSGAEGTVYNEQFF.

On this clone itself: At the DNA level, this CDR3 is encoded by other sequences in the same sample as well. The gene calls are TRBV5-1 and TRBJ1-5; D is perhaps TRBD1 (6 bases). Germline values: CDR1 SGHRS, CDR2 YFSETQ. The CDR3 is 14 residues long. Trimming stripped 0 bases from V and 4 bases from J, with 8 bases between. In DNA, the CDR3 is TGCGCCAGCAGCTTGGGACAGGAGAATCAGCCCCAGCATTTT. This translates into CASSLGQENQPQHF.

This clone was detected only a few times. This chain connects TRBV18 to TRBJ2-7, with D possibly TRBD2 on 6 matching bases. CDR1 and CDR2 from the germline V gene are KGHSH and LQKENI. The CDR3 contains 14 residues. V lost 0 bases to trimming and J lost 11 bases, with 17 bases between them. CDR3 bases: TGTGCCAGCTCACCACCCGGTTGGGAGGACCGGGAGTACTTC. Protein sequence: CASSPPGWEDREYF.

The gene calls are TRBV7-2 and TRBJ2-1; possibly TRBD1 for D (5 bases). Germline V lookup: CDR1 SGHTA, CDR2 FQGNSA. V was cut by 2 bases and J by 0 bases, with 8 bases left in between. The CDR3 contains 15 residues. The CDR3 DNA follows: TGTGCCAGCAGCTTACAGGGTTTCTCCTACAATGAGCAGTTCTTC. Translating it yields CASSLQGFSYNEQFF.

The CDR3 bases are TGTGCCAGTAGTATATCCCCGGCGGCCTCCGAAGCTTTCTTT. Residues: CASSISPAASEAFF. V is TRBV19 and J is TRBJ1-1; D ambiguous. The V end was cut by 2 bases, the J end by 8 bases, with 15 bases between. CDR3 length equals 14 residues. CDR1 LNHDA and CDR2 SQIVND come from the germline V gene (reference sequence).

A few counts support this clone. At one of its ends the junction is not consistent with the germline gene, which may arise from a read error. CDR3 region: CSSRPSSGRAGETQYF. The DNA for the CDR3 is TGTTCCAGCAGACCCTCTAGCGGGAGGGCCGGGGAGACCCAGTACTTC. V gene TRBV7-9 combines with J gene TRBJ2-5; TRBD2 aligns across 12 bases. The CDR3 contains 16 residues. Germline CDR1 and CDR2: SEHNR and FQNEAQ (reference sequence).

This chain uses TRBV6-5 with TRBJ2-5; perhaps TRBD2 as D (5 bases). Per the germline V gene, CDR1 is MNHEY and CDR2 is SVGAGI. The CDR3 is made up of 15 amino acids. V was cut by 0 bases and J by 5 bases, with 13 bases left in between. In DNA, the CDR3 is TGTGCCAGCAGTTACTCGTTTGGTAGCGTGGAGACCCAGTACTTC. Encoded protein: CASSYSFGSVETQYF.